Here is one T cell receptor (beta chain) with its context. Germline V CDR1 and CDR2: KGHSH, LQKENI. V lost 2 bases, J lost 7 bases, and 21 bases lay in between. The CDR3 is made up of 17 amino acids. The data originate from a study of siplizumab effects on memory and regulatory T cells. Sequenced by immunoSEQ multiplex PCR; TCRdb stores in-frame clones only, minus some. The sample consists of some 100,000 clones, 92% of them appearing once. V gene TRBV18 combines with J gene TRBJ2-1, with D perhaps matching TRBD2 (5 bases). Input material: Tregs sorted from blood. This sequence was found in a human donor in good health. This CDR3 is CASSPLPSAVGDNEQFF. The CDR3 region has the DNA TGTGCCAGCTCACCATTACCCTCGGCGGTCGGGGATAATGAGCAGTTCTTC.